Below, one TCR beta chain is given with its context. Its cognate antigen has yet to be identified. No base quality values were provided; no much bigger clone lies one nucleotide off. This specimen belongs to a study of OX40 agonist ivuxolimab in advanced cancers. About the investigation overall: Ivuxolimab was an agonistic, fully human IgG2 monoclonal antibody directed against OX40 (CD134), a costimulatory receptor. Intravenous ivuxolimab was administered to patients every 2 weeks at six dose levels: 0.01, 0.1, 0.3, 1.5, 3 and 10 mg/kg. Of the 50 or so patients in dose escalation, some 20 had hepatocellular carcinoma, some 15 had melanoma, 9 had renal cell carcinoma and 9 had head and neck cancer. A male proportion of around 81% and a mean age of about 60 years, ranging from roughly 20 to 80, were recorded for the dose-escalation cohort. Prior anti-PD-1, anti-PD-L1 or anti-CTLA-4 therapy was permitted, and checkpoint inhibitors had been received by roughly 42% of dose-escalation patients. Partial responses were achieved by three dose-escalation patients, of whom one had hepatocellular carcinoma and two had cutaneous melanoma. Peripheral TCRbeta sequencing was intended to test whether TCR sequence diversity was altered and clonal T-cell expansion was caused by ivuxolimab. The monotherapy dose-escalation portion (N of about 50 patients) of the phase I ivuxolimab trial is reported in the paper. Here is what the overall study found, with its caveats: Which antigens the clonally expanded peripheral T cells were specific for was not determined. At doses from 0.1 to 3.0 mg/kg, clonal expansion was seen in both CD4+ and CD8+ blood T cells between baseline and week 6. In partial responders in the 0.1-3.0 mg/kg groups, normalized peripheral clonal expansion was found to be among the lowest, especially among CD8+ T cells. Low levels of normalized T-cell clonal expansion were also seen in some patients who did not respond. After ivuxolimab, expanded clones were on average more numerous among CD8+ T cells than among CD4+ T cells.

Genomic DNA was extracted from sorted cells for sequencing of the TCRbeta CDR3 region. The immunoSEQ Assay was used to sequence the TCRbeta CDR3 regions. TCRdb mirrors the immuneACCESS table, restricted to in-frame sequences. Some clones are absent from its copies; in checked studies, under half trace to an unresolved V gene, and the reason for the others is unknown. A total of 50,000 to 70,000 clones appear in this sample, around 88% of them only once. The ten top clones hold 0.7% to 0.9% of the sample. From a lookup of the germline V gene (reference sequence), CDR1 and CDR2 are LNHDA and SQIVND. The V end gives up 6 bases and the J end 6 bases, leaving 21 bases in the junction not matched to a gene. From its cysteine to its phenylalanine, the CDR3 spans 19 amino acids. Just the 57-base CDR3 DNA is kept, in frame starting at base 1. Patients with a history of autoimmune disease or receiving systemic immunosuppression were excluded from the trial. Peripheral blood for TCR sequencing was drawn from every dose cohort at baseline, at cycle 4 day 1 and at cycle 7 day 1. Samples came from an open-label, multicenter, first-in-human phase I dose-escalation trial of ivuxolimab. Adults with locally advanced or metastatic melanoma, renal cell carcinoma, hepatocellular carcinoma or head and neck squamous cell carcinoma were enrolled in the trial. Before TCR sequencing, CD4+ T cells and CD8+ T cells were sorted from peripheral blood as separate populations.

This sequence was found in an adult with an advanced solid tumor such as melanoma, head and neck, liver or kidney cancer. The sample here was CD4+ or CD8+ T cells sorted from blood, taken in a trial of the OX40 agonist ivuxolimab. Recombination linked TRBV19 to TRBJ2-5; TRBD2 fits 11 bases in the junction. CDR3 reads: CASRPTSGLAASTEKTQYF. The nucleotide sequence is given as TGTGCCAGTAGACCCACCTCGGGACTAGCGGCCTCGACGGAAAAGACCCAGTACTTC.